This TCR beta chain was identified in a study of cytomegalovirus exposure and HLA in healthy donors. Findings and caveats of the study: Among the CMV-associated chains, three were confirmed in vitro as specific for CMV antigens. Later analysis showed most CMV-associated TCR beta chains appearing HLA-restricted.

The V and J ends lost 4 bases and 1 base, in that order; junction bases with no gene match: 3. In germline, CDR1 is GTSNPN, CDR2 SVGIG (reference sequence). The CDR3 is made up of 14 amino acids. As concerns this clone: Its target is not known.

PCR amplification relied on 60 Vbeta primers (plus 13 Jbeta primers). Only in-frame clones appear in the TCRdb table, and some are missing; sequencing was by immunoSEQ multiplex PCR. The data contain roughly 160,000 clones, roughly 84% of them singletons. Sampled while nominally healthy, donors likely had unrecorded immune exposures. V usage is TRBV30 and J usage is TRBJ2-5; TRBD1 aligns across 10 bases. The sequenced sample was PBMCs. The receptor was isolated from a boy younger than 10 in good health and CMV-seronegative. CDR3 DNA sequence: TGTGCCTGGAAGAGACAGGGGGCCCAAGAGACCCAGTACTTC. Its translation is CAWKRQGAQETQYF.